Judged by abundance, the clone carrying this T cell receptor beta chain is large (0.1 to 1%). What it recognizes is unknown. BIOMED2 TRB-A/B primer pools were used in multiplex TRB PCR. TCRdb itself ran the multiplex PCR reads through MiXCR, one entry per CDR3 protein. The sample lists approximately 1,000 distinct CDR3 sequences, about 20% occurring once. From blood, about 240-500 ng of genomic DNA served as TRB template. These data are taken from a study of T and B cells in COVID-19 patients. About the research overall: Blood was sampled from COVID-19 patients who were either actively infected or recovered. Study results and limitations: Clonality of TRB repertoires was high in active COVID-19; recovery brought above-healthy diversity and richness. In COVID-19 patients, T cell receptor beta variable and joining gene use was reportedly strongly skewed.

V trimming: 0 bases; J trimming: 5 bases; junction bases outside the gene matches: 8. Germline V gene sequence: CDR1 SGHDT, CDR2 YYEEEE. The CDR3 runs to 16 residues. The TCR comes from a human donor with active COVID-19. Sample: blood. This chain links TRBV5-6 with TRBJ2-5, with TRBD2 identical over 9 bases. The CDR3 bases are TGTGCCAGCAGCTTGGGAGCGGGGGGTTTGGAGGAGACCCAGTACTTC. This translates into CASSLGAGGLEETQYF.